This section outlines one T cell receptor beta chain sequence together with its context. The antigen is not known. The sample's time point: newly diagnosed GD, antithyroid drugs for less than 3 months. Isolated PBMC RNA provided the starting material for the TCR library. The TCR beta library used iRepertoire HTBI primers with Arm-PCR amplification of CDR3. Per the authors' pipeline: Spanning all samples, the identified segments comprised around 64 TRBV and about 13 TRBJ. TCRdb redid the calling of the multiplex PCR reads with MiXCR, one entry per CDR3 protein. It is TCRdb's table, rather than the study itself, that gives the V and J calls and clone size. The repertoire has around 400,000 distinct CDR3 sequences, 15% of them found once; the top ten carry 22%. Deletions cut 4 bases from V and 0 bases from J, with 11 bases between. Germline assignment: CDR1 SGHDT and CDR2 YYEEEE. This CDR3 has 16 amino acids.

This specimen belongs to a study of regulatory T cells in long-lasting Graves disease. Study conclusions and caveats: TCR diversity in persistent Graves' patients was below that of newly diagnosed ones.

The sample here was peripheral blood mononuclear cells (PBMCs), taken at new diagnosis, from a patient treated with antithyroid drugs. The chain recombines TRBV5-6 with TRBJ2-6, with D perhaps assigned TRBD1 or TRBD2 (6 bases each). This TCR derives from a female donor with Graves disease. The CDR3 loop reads CASSPGDISGANVLTF. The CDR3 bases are TGTGCCAGCAGCCCGGGGGACATCTCTGGGGCCAACGTCCTGACTTTC.